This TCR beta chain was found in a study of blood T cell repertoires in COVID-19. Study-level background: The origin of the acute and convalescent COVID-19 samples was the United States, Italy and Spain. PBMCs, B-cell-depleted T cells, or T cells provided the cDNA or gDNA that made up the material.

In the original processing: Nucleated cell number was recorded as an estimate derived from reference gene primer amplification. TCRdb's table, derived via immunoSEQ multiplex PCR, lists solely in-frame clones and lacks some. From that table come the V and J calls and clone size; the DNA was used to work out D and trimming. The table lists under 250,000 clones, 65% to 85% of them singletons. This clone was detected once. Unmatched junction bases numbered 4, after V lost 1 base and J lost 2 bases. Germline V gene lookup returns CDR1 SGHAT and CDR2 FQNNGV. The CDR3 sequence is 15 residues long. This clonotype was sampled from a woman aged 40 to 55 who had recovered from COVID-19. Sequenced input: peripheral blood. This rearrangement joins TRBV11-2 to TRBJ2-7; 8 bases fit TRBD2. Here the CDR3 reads CASSLAGGPTYEQYF. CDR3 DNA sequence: TGTGCCAGCAGCTTAGCGGGGGGGCCGACCTACGAGCAGTACTTC.